This note documents a single T cell receptor (beta chain) sequence. Per the study methods: By means of reference gene primer amplification, nucleated cell counts were estimated. Clones were read by immunoSEQ multiplex PCR, and TCRdb kept only the in-frame ones, dropping some. The V and J calls and the clone size are those of that table, but D and trimming were determined from the DNA. This table holds 250,000 to 300,000 clones, 85% to 90% found once. This record belongs to a study of blood T cell repertoires in COVID-19. Whole-study context: Sites in the United States, Italy and Spain provided acute and convalescent COVID-19 samples.

After removal of 4 bases from V and 5 bases from J, the junction contained 14 bases not matched to a gene. Germline CDR1 and CDR2: MGHRA and YSYEKL. This CDR3 is built from 17 residues. The TCR originated in a middle-aged woman with acute or convalescent COVID-19. This chain links TRBV4-1 with TRBJ2-1, with 7 bases aligning to TRBD1. The sequencing sample was made of peripheral blood. The CDR3 here is CASSPQQLRGSHNEQFF. The CDR3 DNA follows: TGCGCCAGCAGCCCGCAACAGCTCAGGGGGTCACACAATGAGCAGTTCTTC.